Given below is one T cell receptor beta chain in context. Its antigen is still unknown. The data derive from a study of T cell responses to AZD1222 COVID-19 vaccine. Study-level information: Second-dose schedules of about 4 or about 12 weeks were combined. Points from the study as a whole: Two AZD1222 doses significantly raised spike-specific TCR breadth and depth over controls. The donor group comprised mostly white British people and more females; the analysis possibly underestimated clonal diversity. Seropositive AZD1222 recipients at baseline numbered only six or seven.

Only in-frame clones appear in the TCRdb table, and some are missing; sequencing was by immunoSEQ multiplex PCR. The table has approximately 90,000 clones, roughly 90% seen once. The CDR3 totals 14 residues. Germline loops: CDR1 SGHAT, CDR2 FQNNGV. V was shortened by 5 bases and J by 4 bases, with 14 bases between the two germline ends. The V call is TRBV11-2, the J call TRBJ1-2; a possible D gene is TRBD1 (6 bases). The sample in question was peripheral blood, obtained on day 0 of AZD1222 vaccination. The receptor comes from an adult in good health. The CDR3 spells CASSRDTGSYGYTF. DNA for the CDR3: TGTGCCAGCAGCAGGGACACAGGGTCCTATGGCTACACCTTC.